Shown below are 21 T cell receptor beta chains from a single sample sequenced in a study of shared clonotypes between healthy human individuals. Data came from immunoSEQ multiplex PCR; TCRdb stores just in-frame clones and leaves some out. The table has over a million clones, roughly 96% seen once. The material sequenced was naive CD4+ T cells sorted from blood. The subset: CD45RA+ positively selected. The receptors come from a man aged 25 to 40 in good health.

In its sample, this clone was seen once. This chain connects TRBV6-6 to TRBJ2-3, with a tentative D call TRBD2 (6 bases). V lost 5 bases to trimming and J lost 3 bases, with 18 bases between them. The CDR3 is made up of 16 amino acids. Germline lookup yields CDR1 MNHNY and CDR2 SVGAGI (reference sequence). The CDR3 nucleotides are TGTGCCAGCAGTGCTCAGACTAGTCTAGATACAGATACGCAGTATTTT. It specifies CASSAQTSLDTDTQYF.

The V and J genes are TRBV6-5 and TRBJ2-7; 7 bases are shared with TRBD1. V gave up 3 bases and J gave up 3 bases; unmatched junction bases: 11. From germline, CDR1 is MNHEY and CDR2 SVGAGI. This CDR3 spans 16 amino acids. The CDR3 DNA is TGTGCCAGCAGTTATTGGTCGGGACAGAGACACTACGAGCAGTACTTC. Translating gives CASSYWSGQRHYEQYF.

The chain carries TRBV7-2 and TRBJ2-5; TRBD2 agrees at 7 bases. Germline CDR1 SGHTA, CDR2 FQGNSA. V lost 0 bases to trimming and J lost 1 base; unmatched junction nucleotides: 17. There are 20 residues in the CDR3. The CDR3 DNA reads as TGTGCCAGCAGCTTAGCGTTATCAAAGGGAGGGAGGGCCTTCCAAGAGACCCAGTACTTC. As protein: CASSLALSKGGRAFQETQYF.

The CDR3 DNA sequence: TGTGCCAGCAGCCCCGACCTAGCCTACGAGCAGTACTTC. Its translation is CASSPDLAYEQYF. The rearrangement uses TRBV27 and TRBJ2-7; no clear D. This CDR3 comprises 13 residues. The V end was cut by 6 bases, the J end by 2 bases, with 11 bases between. The germline CDR1 and CDR2 sequences are MNHEY and SMNVEV (reference sequence).

This chain connects TRBV20-1 to TRBJ2-1; D uncertain. Trimming took off 3 bases at V and 10 bases at J, with 10 bases between the two ends. The V gene's germline CDR1 is DFQATT and CDR2 SNEGSKA (reference sequence). This CDR3 region has 11 residues. The CDR3 here is CSASQPTEQFF. The CDR3 DNA is TGCAGTGCTAGCCAACCGACAGAGCAGTTCTTC.

The count of this clone is one. The V and J genes are TRBV4-1 and TRBJ2-7; no firm D call. Deletions cut 1 base from V and 7 bases from J, with 20 bases between. CDR1 and CDR2 (germline): MGHRA, YSYEKL. The CDR3 is 16 amino acids. CDR3 sequence: CASSQVSGAKLWEQYF. CDR3 coding DNA: TGCGCCAGCAGCCAAGTGTCCGGCGCCAAGCTTTGGGAGCAGTACTTC.

The chain has TRBV11-2 and TRBJ2-3; 10 bases match TRBD2. Losses at the gene ends were 6 bases for V and 0 bases for J; bases not matched to a gene: 3. The CDR3 sequence is 15 residues long. The V gene's germline CDR1 is SGHAT and CDR2 FQNNGV. CDR3 residues: CASRQLAGSTDTQYF. In DNA form, the CDR3 reads TGTGCCAGCAGGCAACTAGCGGGAAGCACAGATACGCAGTATTTT.

The chain links TRBV4-2 to TRBJ2-7; D gene unclear. The length of the CDR3 is 15 residues. The germline V gene has CDR1 LGHNA and CDR2 YNFKEQ. V was trimmed by 4 bases and J by 0 bases, leaving 13 bases between them. CDR3 in amino acids: CASSREVASSYEQYF. DNA of the CDR3: TGTGCCAGCAGCCGAGAGGTCGCCAGCTCCTACGAGCAGTACTTC.

On this clone: This same CDR3 is encoded by further DNA sequences in the sample. The chain joins TRBV11-2 to TRBJ2-1; either TRBD1 or TRBD2 may fit D (5 bases each). Looked up from germline, CDR1 is SGHAT and CDR2 is FQNNGV. The germline V and J ends were trimmed by 2 bases and 0 bases, with 8 bases remaining between them. The CDR3 totals 15 residues. CDR3 DNA: TGTGCCAGCAGCTTAAAGGGGAGCTCCTACAATGAGCAGTTCTTC. It translates to CASSLKGSSYNEQFF.

The chain uses TRBV10-1 and TRBJ2-7; maybe TRBD1 (5 bases). Germline CDR1 is WNHNN and CDR2 is SYGVQD (reference sequence). V was trimmed by 4 bases and J by 1 base, leaving 14 bases between them. CDR3 size: 15 residues. In nucleotides, the CDR3 is TGCGCCAGCAGTGCCGCGACAGCCCATTCCTACGAGCAGTACTTC. It codes for CASSAATAHSYEQYF.

The chain joins TRBV5-1 to TRBJ2-6, with D possibly being TRBD1 (5 bases). CDR3 length equals 15 residues. V shed 4 bases and J shed 2 bases, with 10 bases lying between them. In germline, CDR1 is SGHRS, CDR2 YFSETQ. CDR3 bases: TGCGCCAGCAGCCAAGGGGTTGCTGGGGCCAACGTCCTGACTTTC. It is translated as CASSQGVAGANVLTF.

V is TRBV7-9 and J is TRBJ2-5; the D gene could be TRBD1 or TRBD2 (5 bases each). Trimming removed 5 bases at V and 5 bases at J, with 15 bases between. The CDR3 covers 14 residues. Germline V CDR1 and CDR2: SEHNR, FQNEAQ (reference sequence). As DNA, the CDR3 is TGTGCCAGCAGCCGGGACCTATTGGGGGAGACCCAGTACTTC. As protein: CASSRDLLGETQYF.

This sequence joins TRBV15 and TRBJ2-7, with TRBD2 matching over 9 bases. This CDR3 contains 13 residues. V lost 6 bases and J lost 2; bases outside the gene matches: 2. Germline assignment: CDR1 LNHNV and CDR2 YYDKDF (reference sequence). The chain's CDR3 is CATRTSGTYEQYF. The DNA for the CDR3 is TGTGCCACCAGGACTAGCGGTACCTACGAGCAGTACTTC. Full variable domain (missing parts from reference TRBV15 and TRBJ2-7): DAMVIQNPRYQVTQFGKPVTLSCSQTLNHNVMYWYQQKSSQAPKLLFHYYDKDFNNEADTPDNFQSRRPNTSFCFLDIRSPGLGDTAMYLCATRTSGTYEQYFGPGTRLTVT.

Comment on this clone: This sample also contains other DNA sequences that code for the same CDR3. The chain carries TRBV28 and TRBJ1-1; D might be TRBD1 (5 bases). In germline, CDR1 is MDHEN, CDR2 SYDVKM. This CDR3 is built from 14 residues. The V and J ends lost 4 bases and 1 base respectively, with 10 bases between them. The chain's CDR3 is CASSSPGQNTEAFF. In DNA, the CDR3 is TGTGCCAGCAGTTCCCCCGGACAGAACACTGAAGCTTTCTTT.

This sequence joins TRBV5-1 and TRBJ1-2; 9 bases are shared with TRBD1. Germline values: CDR1 SGHRS, CDR2 YFSETQ. This CDR3 has 14 amino acids. The V and J ends lost 0 bases and 4 bases, in that order; junction bases with no gene match: 1. The CDR3 coding sequence is TGCGCCAGCAGCTTGGGGACAGGGGTCTATGGCTACACCTTC. This sequence encodes CASSLGTGVYGYTF.

This clone was counted a single time. The rearrangement links TRBV7-6 to TRBJ2-2, with 15 bases that match TRBD2. V dropped 4 bases and J dropped 7; count of bases not matched to a gene: 22. The CDR3 is made up of 22 amino acids. Germline CDR1 reads SGHVS; CDR2 reads FNYEAQ. CDR3 nucleotide sequence: TGTGCCAGCAGCTCCCCGCGCTCAGGCGGACTAGCGGGAGGGATGATTGACGGGGAGCTGTTTTTT. The encoded protein is CASSSPRSGGLAGGMIDGELFF.

Of note for this clone: Different DNA sequences within this sample yield the same CDR3. CDR3 in amino acids: CASSLAGGLYNEQFF. The CDR3 nucleotides read TGTGCCAGCAGCTTAGCAGGGGGCCTTTACAATGAGCAGTTCTTC. The chain carries TRBV7-9 and TRBJ2-1; 7 nucleotides align to TRBD1. The germline CDR1 and CDR2 sequences are SEHNR and FQNEAQ (reference sequence). This CDR3 is built from 15 residues. The trim removed 0 bases at V and 4 bases at J, leaving 3 bases unmatched.

This clone was seen only a few times. CDR3 nucleotides: TGCGCCAGCAGCAGAACTGCTGGGGCAGGGAATGGCTACACCTTC. This gives the protein CASSRTAGAGNGYTF. The V call is TRBV5-1, the J call TRBJ1-2; tentative D call: TRBD1 (5 bases). Germline V gene data show CDR1 as SGHRS and CDR2 as YFSETQ. This CDR3 comprises 15 residues. Deletions cut 4 bases from V and 6 bases from J, with 19 bases between.

The chain links TRBV18 to TRBJ2-1, with 12 bases fitting TRBD2. The V gene end was trimmed by 4 bases and the J gene end by 7 bases; junction bases not matched to a gene: 11. The length of the CDR3 is 17 residues. Germline lookup yields CDR1 KGHSH and CDR2 LQKENI. CDR3 bases: TGTGCCAGCTCACTCACAATGACTAGCGGGAGAAGTAATGAGCAGTTCTTC. Translation: CASSLTMTSGRSNEQFF. The full variable domain, its missing parts supplied by reference TRBV18 and TRBJ2-1, is NAGVMQNPRHLVRRRGQEARLRCSPMKGHSHVYWYRQLPEEGLKFMVYLQKENIIDESGMPKERFSAEFPKEGPSILRIQQVVRGDSAAYFCASSLTMTSGRSNEQFFGPGTRLTVL.

The rearrangement links TRBV2 to TRBJ2-1; 9 bases align to TRBD1. V lost 5 bases to trimming and J lost 4 bases; unmatched junction nucleotides: 9. From germline, CDR1 is SNHLY and CDR2 FYNNEI. This CDR3 region has 16 residues. The CDR3 here is CASSYRGLRDYNEQFF. The CDR3 DNA reads TGTGCCAGCAGTTACAGGGGGCTTAGGGATTACAATGAGCAGTTCTTC.

In DNA form, the CDR3 reads TGTGCCAGCAGCCCCGGACATGACTATGGCTACACCTTC. It is translated as CASSPGHDYGYTF. The J gene is TRBJ1-2, the V gene TRBV6-5; D possibly corresponds to TRBD1 (5 bases). Trimming pared 6 bases from V and 3 bases from J, leaving 11 bases between. There are 13 residues in the CDR3. Per the germline V gene, CDR1 is MNHEY and CDR2 is SVGAGI.